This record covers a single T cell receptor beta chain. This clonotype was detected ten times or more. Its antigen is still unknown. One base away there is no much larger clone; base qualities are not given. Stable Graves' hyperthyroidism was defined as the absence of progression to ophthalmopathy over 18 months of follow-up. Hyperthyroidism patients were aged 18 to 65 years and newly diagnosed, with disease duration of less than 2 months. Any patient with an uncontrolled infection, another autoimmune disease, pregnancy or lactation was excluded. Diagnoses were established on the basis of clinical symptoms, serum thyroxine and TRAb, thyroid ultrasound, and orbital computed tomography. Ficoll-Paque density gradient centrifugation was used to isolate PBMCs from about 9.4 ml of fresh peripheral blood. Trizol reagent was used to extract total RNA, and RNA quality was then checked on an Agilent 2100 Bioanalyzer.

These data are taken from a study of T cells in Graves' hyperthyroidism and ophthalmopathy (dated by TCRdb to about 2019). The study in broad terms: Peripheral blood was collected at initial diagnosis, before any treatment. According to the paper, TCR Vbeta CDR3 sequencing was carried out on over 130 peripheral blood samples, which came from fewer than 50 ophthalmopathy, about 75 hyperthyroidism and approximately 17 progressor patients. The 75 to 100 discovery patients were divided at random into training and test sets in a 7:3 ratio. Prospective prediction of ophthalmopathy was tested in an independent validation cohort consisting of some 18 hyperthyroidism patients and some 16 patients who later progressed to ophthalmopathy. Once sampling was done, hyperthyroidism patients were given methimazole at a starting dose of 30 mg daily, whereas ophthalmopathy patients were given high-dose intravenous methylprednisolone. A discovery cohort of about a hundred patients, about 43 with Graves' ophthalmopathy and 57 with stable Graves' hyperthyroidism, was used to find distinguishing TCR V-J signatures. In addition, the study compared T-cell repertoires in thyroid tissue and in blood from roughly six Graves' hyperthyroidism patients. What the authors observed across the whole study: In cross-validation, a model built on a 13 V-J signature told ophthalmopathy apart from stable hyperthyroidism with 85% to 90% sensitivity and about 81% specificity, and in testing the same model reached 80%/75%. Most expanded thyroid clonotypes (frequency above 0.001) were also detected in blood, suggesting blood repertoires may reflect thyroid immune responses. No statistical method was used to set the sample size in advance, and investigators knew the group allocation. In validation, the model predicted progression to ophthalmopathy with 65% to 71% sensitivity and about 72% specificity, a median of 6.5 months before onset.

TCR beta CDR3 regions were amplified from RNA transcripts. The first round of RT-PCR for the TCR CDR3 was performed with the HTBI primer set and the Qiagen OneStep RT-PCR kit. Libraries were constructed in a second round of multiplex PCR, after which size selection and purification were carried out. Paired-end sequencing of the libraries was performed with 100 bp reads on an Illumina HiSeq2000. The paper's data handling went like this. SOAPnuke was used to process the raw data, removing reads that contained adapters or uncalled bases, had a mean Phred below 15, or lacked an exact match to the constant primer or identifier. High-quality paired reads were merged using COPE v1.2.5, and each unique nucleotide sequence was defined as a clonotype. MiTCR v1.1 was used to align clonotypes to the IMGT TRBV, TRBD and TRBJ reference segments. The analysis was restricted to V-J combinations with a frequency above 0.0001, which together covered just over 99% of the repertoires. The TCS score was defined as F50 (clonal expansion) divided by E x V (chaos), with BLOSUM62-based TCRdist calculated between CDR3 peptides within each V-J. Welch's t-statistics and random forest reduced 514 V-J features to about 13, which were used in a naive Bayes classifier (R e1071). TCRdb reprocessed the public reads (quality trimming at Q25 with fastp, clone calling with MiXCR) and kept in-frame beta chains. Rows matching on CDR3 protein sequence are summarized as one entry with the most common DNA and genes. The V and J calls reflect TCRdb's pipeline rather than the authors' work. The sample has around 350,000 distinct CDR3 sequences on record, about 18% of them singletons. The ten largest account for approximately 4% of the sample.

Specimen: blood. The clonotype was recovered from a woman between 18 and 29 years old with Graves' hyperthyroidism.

The CDR3 has the sequence CASSPSGTEFYEQYF. The nucleotide sequence is TGTGCCAGCAGTCCCTCCGGGACAGAATTCTACGAGCAGTACTTC. The chain joins TRBV27 to TRBJ2-7, with 7 central nucleotides matching TRBD1. From V the trimming removes 5 bases and from J it removes 3 bases, while the gene matches leave 10 bases of the junction unaccounted for. From a lookup of the germline V gene (reference sequence), CDR1 and CDR2 are MNHEY and SMNVEV. The CDR3 measures 15 amino acids from cysteine to phenylalanine. Kept here is only the CDR3 DNA, which spans 45 bases and is read in frame from base 1.